These T cell receptor beta chains were read from a single sample in a study of OX40 agonist ivuxolimab in advanced cancers. The assay was immunoSEQ multiplex PCR, and TCRdb's table has in-frame clones only and misses some. The sample shows over 45,000 clones, about 83% of them seen only once. Sequences were derived from CD4+ or CD8+ T cells sorted from blood, sampled in a trial of the OX40 agonist ivuxolimab. All receptors come from an adult with an advanced solid tumor such as melanoma, head and neck, liver or kidney cancer. Both conserved end residues are part of each CDR3. D genes are given only for firm matches. The size field is filled for only some rows; it gives once, few, many or a size class.

D: -
size: -
V: TRBV7-9
J: TRBJ1-1
DNA: TGTGCCAGCAGCCACCTACAGGGTGGCACTGAAGCTTTCTTT
CDR3: CASSHLQGGTEAFF

D: TRBD1
size: -
V: TRBV6-4
J: TRBJ1-6
DNA: TGTGCCAGCAGTGAACAGGGGGCGCGCTCACCCCTCCACTTT
CDR3: CASSEQGARSPLHF

D: -
size: -
V: TRBV10-3
J: TRBJ1-5
DNA: TGTGCCAGCAGGGACGGCGGCAATCAGCCCCAGCATTTT
CDR3: CASRDGGNQPQHF

D: -
size: -
V: TRBV19
J: TRBJ2-1
DNA: TGTGCCAGTAGTATGTCGGTAGGCAATGAGCAGTTCTTC
CDR3: CASSMSVGNEQFF

D: -
size: once
V: TRBV15
J: TRBJ1-1
DNA: TGTGCCACCAGTTATGGAGGGACTGAAGCTTTCTTT
CDR3: CATSYGGTEAFF

D: -
size: -
V: TRBV9
J: TRBJ2-2
DNA: TGTGCCAGCAGCGCCCAAACTAACACCGGGGAGCTGTTTTTT
CDR3: CASSAQTNTGELFF

D: TRBD1
size: -
V: TRBV5-6
J: TRBJ1-2
DNA: TGTGCCAGCAGCTTGGTTTCTGGCAGGACAGGGGTTGGCTACACCTTC
CDR3: CASSLVSGRTGVGYTF

D: -
size: -
V: TRBV28
J: TRBJ2-6
DNA: TGTGCCAGCAGCGATAGGATGGCCGTCCTGACTTTC
CDR3: CASSDRMAVLTF

D: -
size: -
V: TRBV7-9
J: TRBJ2-7
DNA: TGTGCCAGCAGCTTAGGATCGACCTACGAGCAGTACTTC
CDR3: CASSLGSTYEQYF

D: TRBD1
size: -
V: TRBV18
J: TRBJ1-2
DNA: TGTGCCAGCTCACCAGCGGGACAGGGAGATGGCTACACCTTC
CDR3: CASSPAGQGDGYTF